This T cell receptor beta chain was identified during a study of cytomegalovirus exposure and HLA in healthy donors. CDR1 and CDR2 (germline): MDHEN, SYDVKM. The CDR3 has 17 residues. V trimming: 6 bases; J trimming: 3 bases; junction bases outside the gene matches: 14. Profiling relied on immunoSEQ multiplex PCR, and the TCRdb table lists in-frame clones only, not all of them. This table holds 50,000 to 65,000 clones, around 96% found once. The clonotype comes from a young woman in good health and CMV-seronegative. V usage is TRBV28 and J usage is TRBJ2-3; TRBD1 aligns across 8 bases. Sequencing was done on a sample of PBMCs. The CDR3 coding sequence is TGTGCCAGCAGCCCCCCGTCGTTGAGACAGGGGACAGATACGCAGTATTTT. This translates into CASSPPSLRQGTDTQYF.